These 32 T cell receptor beta chains came from one sample sequenced in a study of shared clonotypes between healthy human individuals. CD45RO-negative, CCR7-selected cells formed the naive CD8 fraction, which excluded terminally differentiated effector memory CD45RA+ cells. Libraries were prepared by immunoSEQ multiplex PCR; TCRdb keeps only in-frame clonotypes and omits some of them. The repertoire holds around 2.1 million clones, with 93% as singletons. Material: naive CD8+ T cells from PBMCs. These receptors all stem from a man aged 18 to 29 in good health. Some clones in this sample may be carry-over from other donors' samples.

J is TRBJ2-1 and V is TRBV6-1; possibly TRBD1 for D (5 bases). This CDR3 region has 15 residues. Germline V CDR1 and CDR2: MNHNS, SASEGT. Trimming shortened V by 8 bases and J by 2 bases, and 16 bases separated the two germline ends. In DNA, the CDR3 is TGTGCCAGCTGGGGCCGAGGAGACCCCTACAATGAGCAGTTCTTC. It yields the protein CASWGRGDPYNEQFF.

On this clone itself: This sample also contains other DNA sequences that code for the same CDR3. The V and J genes are TRBV4-1 and TRBJ2-7; 11 nucleotides agree with TRBD2. The CDR3 has 14 residues. J lost 2 bases, V lost 4 bases, and 1 base had no gene match. The germline V gene encodes CDR1 MGHRA and CDR2 YSYEKL. CDR3 residues: CASSRLAGPYEQYF. DNA for the CDR3: TGCGCCAGCAGCCGACTAGCGGGACCCTACGAGCAGTACTTC.

The DNA for the CDR3 is TGTGCCAGCAGTGAAAGGGACCCCTTCCGCAATCAGCCCCAGCATTTT. Translating gives CASSERDPFRNQPQHF. This chain joins TRBV2 and TRBJ1-5, with a weak D call TRBD1 (5 bases). The V end lost 2 bases, the J end lost 2 bases, and 13 bases lay between the germline ends. From germline, CDR1 is SNHLY and CDR2 FYNNEI. CDR3 length: 16 residues.

The chain recombines TRBV4-1 with TRBJ2-5; D possibly corresponds to TRBD2 (5 bases). CDR1 and CDR2 (germline): MGHRA, YSYEKL. V was pared by 0 bases and J by 1 base, with 6 bases between. This CDR3 has 14 amino acids. The CDR3 is CASSQEEAQETQYF. Written as DNA, the CDR3 is TGCGCCAGCAGCCAAGAGGAGGCCCAAGAGACCCAGTACTTC.

The chain combines TRBV5-1 with TRBJ2-7; D perhaps matches TRBD1 (5 bases). Looked up from germline, CDR1 is SGHRS and CDR2 is YFSETQ. Between the trimmed V and J ends, which lost 4 bases and 9 bases, there was a span of 14 bases. The CDR3 extends over 12 amino acids. CDR3 sequence reads: CASSQGGEGQYF. The CDR3, as DNA: TGCGCCAGCAGCCAGGGTGGTGAAGGGCAGTACTTC. Filled out from reference TRBV5-1 and TRBJ2-7, the complete variable domain reads KAGVTQTPRYLIKTRGQQVTLSCSPISGHRSVSWYQQTPGQGLQFLFEYFSETQRNKGNFPGRFSGRQFSNSRSEMNVSTLELGDSALYLCASSQGGEGQYFGPGTRLTVT.

The chain has TRBV28 and TRBJ1-1; D is uncertain. The germline gives CDR1 MDHEN, CDR2 SYDVKM. The CDR3 has 14 amino acids. This CDR3 is CAISLYTMNTEAFF. CDR3 coding DNA: TGTGCAATTTCGCTTTATACGATGAACACTGAAGCTTTCTTT.

This chain connects TRBV9 to TRBJ1-4; D may be TRBD1 (6 bases). The V gene's germline CDR1 is SGDLS and CDR2 YYNGEE. This CDR3 comprises 15 residues. V dropped 3 bases and J dropped 6 bases, with 15 bases sitting between them. The CDR3 region is CASSAPEKGDEKLFF. The CDR3 nucleotides are TGTGCCAGCAGCGCCCCGGAGAAGGGGGATGAAAAACTGTTTTTT.

The chain uses TRBV9 and TRBJ2-7, with a possible D match to TRBD1 (5 bases). The V and J ends lost 0 bases and 6 bases respectively, with 7 bases between them. Per the germline V gene, CDR1 is SGDLS and CDR2 is YYNGEE. This CDR3 has 12 residues. CDR3 region: CASSVADSEQYF. Written as DNA, the CDR3 is TGTGCCAGCAGCGTAGCCGACAGCGAGCAGTACTTC.

This clone was counted once. The genes are TRBV27 and TRBJ2-7; 14 bases are a match to TRBD2. CDR1 is MNHEY and CDR2 is SMNVEV in the germline V gene (reference sequence). The V segment lost 5 bases and the J segment 2 bases; nucleotides outside the gene matches: 5. CDR3 length equals 16 residues. The DNA of the CDR3 is TGTGCCAGCAGTCCGGGGACTAGCGGGAGTCCCTACGAGCAGTACTTC. Amino acids: CASSPGTSGSPYEQYF.

The rearrangement joins TRBV28 to TRBJ2-1; D is unclear. This CDR3 comprises 12 residues. Per the germline V gene, CDR1 is MDHEN and CDR2 is SYDVKM. Between the trimmed V and J ends, which lost 2 bases and 7 bases, there was a span of 6 bases. The CDR3 loop reads CASSLKENEQFF. The CDR3 nucleotides are TGTGCCAGCAGTTTAAAAGAAAATGAGCAGTTCTTC. Complete variable domain (other parts from reference TRBV28 and TRBJ2-1): DVKVTQSSRYLVKRTGEKVFLECVQDMDHENMFWYRQDPGLGLRLIYFSYDVKMKEKGDIPEGYSVSREKKERFSLILESASTNQTSMYLCASSLKENEQFFGPGTRLTVL.

The gene calls are TRBV10-3 and TRBJ2-7, with 8 positions matching TRBD2. The germline V gene has CDR1 ENHRY and CDR2 SYGVKD. V trimming: 6 bases; J trimming: 0 bases; junction bases outside the gene matches: 10. This CDR3 spans 16 amino acids. CDR3 sequence reads: CAIRDPGTSSSYEQYF. Written as DNA, the CDR3 is TGTGCCATCAGGGACCCCGGGACTAGTTCCTCCTACGAGCAGTACTTC.

V and J are TRBV7-3 and TRBJ2-3; 8 bases are shared with TRBD1. The J segment lost 0 bases and the V segment lost 4 bases, leaving 9 bases of the junction unmatched. The V gene's germline CDR1 is SGHTA and CDR2 FQGTGA. This CDR3 region has 17 residues. CDR3 sequence reads: CASSSLGTGASTDTQYF. CDR3 sequence (DNA): TGTGCCAGCAGCTCCCTCGGGACAGGCGCTAGCACAGATACGCAGTATTTT.

V is TRBV27 and J is TRBJ1-1, with 7 bases fitting TRBD1. Germline V gene lookup returns CDR1 MNHEY and CDR2 SMNVEV (reference sequence). The CDR3 runs to 13 residues. V lost 8 bases and J lost 4; bases outside the gene matches: 7. The CDR3 is CASHLAGGTEAFF. In DNA form, the CDR3 reads TGTGCCAGCCACCTCGCAGGGGGCACTGAAGCTTTCTTT.

The chain has TRBV7-6 and TRBJ1-5; D is possibly TRBD1 (5 bases). Trimming stripped 1 base from V and 6 bases from J, with 16 bases between. The CDR3 loop spans 16 amino acids. Germline CDR1 SGHVS, CDR2 FNYEAQ. The CDR3, as DNA: TGTGCCAGCAGCTTAGGGGCCCAGGGTGGTAGTCAGCCCCAGCATTTT. This gives the protein CASSLGAQGGSQPQHF.

The chain employs TRBV7-9 and TRBJ2-1; 11 nucleotides agree with TRBD2. CDR1 and CDR2 (germline): SEHNR, FQNEAQ (reference sequence). V lost 4 bases, J lost 4 bases, and 9 bases stayed unmatched. The length of the CDR3 is 17 residues. This CDR3 reads CASSSSLAGGLYNEQFF. The CDR3, as DNA: TGTGCCAGCAGCTCGTCCTTAGCGGGAGGGCTTTACAATGAGCAGTTCTTC.

This chain links TRBV5-4 with TRBJ2-1; 8 bases align to TRBD2. This CDR3 has 16 amino acids. Germline assignment: CDR1 SGHNT and CDR2 YYREEE (reference sequence). Losses at the gene ends were 2 bases for V and 5 bases for J; bases not matched to a gene: 9. As DNA, the CDR3 is TGTGCCAGCAGCTTTATTCTAGCGGGTAGTCACAATGAGCAGTTCTTC. Translating it yields CASSFILAGSHNEQFF.

The genes are TRBV27 and TRBJ2-1; TRBD1 or TRBD2 may be the D gene (5 bases each). The germline V and J ends were trimmed by 5 bases and 4 bases, with 18 bases remaining between them. The CDR3 is 16 amino acids. CDR1 is MNHEY, CDR2 SMNVEV, per germline (reference sequence). As DNA, the CDR3 is TGTGCCAGCAGTCCACTCAGGATGGGACGGTACAATGAGCAGTTCTTC. Residues: CASSPLRMGRYNEQFF.

V usage is TRBV19 and J usage is TRBJ2-3; D is possibly TRBD2 (6 bases). The CDR3 is made up of 17 amino acids. V lost 3 bases and J 3 bases, leaving 19 bases between the germline ends. The germline V gene has CDR1 LNHDA and CDR2 SQIVND (reference sequence). The CDR3 loop reads CASSILRRDRRTDTQYF. In DNA, the CDR3 is TGTGCCAGTAGTATTCTTAGGCGGGATAGAAGGACAGATACGCAGTATTTT.

V gene TRBV9 combines with J gene TRBJ2-3, with 8 nucleotides matching TRBD2. The CDR3 has 16 residues. V shed 6 bases and J 8 bases; nucleotides not matched to a gene: 17. Germline values: CDR1 SGDLS, CDR2 YYNGEE. For the CDR3, the DNA is TGTGCCAGCAAACCCCCGGGACTAGGGGACGGAGGTACGCAGTATTTT. Residues: CASKPPGLGDGGTQYF. The full variable domain, in which reference TRBV9 and TRBJ2-3 provide the parts outside the CDR3, is DSGVTQTPKHLITATGQRVTLRCSPRSGDLSVYWYQQSLDQGLQFLIQYYNGEERAKGNILERFSAQQFPDLHSELNLSSLELGDSALYFCASKPPGLGDGGTQYFGPGTRLTVL.

The chain employs TRBV4-2 and TRBJ2-2, with 11 bases identical to TRBD2. The J segment lost 8 bases and the V segment lost 3 bases, leaving 8 bases of the junction unmatched. The CDR3 extends over 16 amino acids. Per the germline V gene, CDR1 is LGHNA and CDR2 is YNFKEQ. The CDR3 sequence: CASSHIAGGPLGELFF. CDR3 DNA sequence: TGTGCCAGCAGCCATATAGCGGGAGGGCCTCTAGGGGAGCTGTTTTTT.

The chain recombines TRBV7-6 with TRBJ2-2, with TRBD2 matching 9 bases. The CDR3 contains 17 residues. V was pared by 1 base and J by 2 bases, with 5 bases of the junction left unmatched. Germline V gives CDR1 SGHVS, CDR2 FNYEAQ. CDR3 in amino acids: CASSLESGTSNTGELFF. CDR3 nucleotide sequence: TGTGCCAGCAGCTTAGAAAGCGGGACTAGCAACACCGGGGAGCTGTTTTTT.

This chain joins TRBV5-6 and TRBJ2-7; D uncertain. V was cut by 4 bases and J by 6 bases, with 11 bases left in between. Germline CDR1 reads SGHDT; CDR2 reads YYEEEE. The length of the CDR3 is 12 residues. Here the CDR3 reads CASSLSEGEQYF. CDR3 coding DNA: TGTGCCAGCAGCCTATCTGAAGGCGAGCAGTACTTC.

This clone was seen once. The V and J genes are TRBV30 and TRBJ1-2; D is ambiguous. The germline CDR1 and CDR2 sequences are GTSNPN and SVGIG (reference sequence). This CDR3 has 15 residues. V gave up 0 bases and J gave up 0 bases, with 11 bases separating them. CDR3 bases: TGTGCCTGGAGTGTAAGCCCTCGAGCTAACTATGGCTACACCTTC. Its protein is CAWSVSPRANYGYTF.

V and J are TRBV7-9 and TRBJ2-7; 11 bases are a match to TRBD2. Unmatched junction bases numbered 6, after V lost 5 bases and J lost 3 bases. This CDR3 is 15 amino acids long. In germline, CDR1 is SEHNR, CDR2 FQNEAQ (reference sequence). CDR3 protein: CASSLGTSGGYEQYF. DNA for the CDR3: TGTGCCAGCAGCCTGGGGACTAGCGGAGGCTACGAGCAGTACTTC. The full variable domain, its missing parts supplied by reference TRBV7-9 and TRBJ2-7, is DTGVSQNPRHKITKRGQNVTFRCDPISEHNRLYWYRQTLGQGPEFLTYFQNEAQLEKSRLLSDRFSAERPKGSFSTLEIQRTEQGDSAMYLCASSLGTSGGYEQYFGPGTRLTVT.

The chain couples TRBV4-2 to TRBJ2-1; 7 bases align to TRBD2. CDR3 length: 18 amino acids. In germline, CDR1 is LGHNA, CDR2 YNFKEQ. V lost 0 bases to trimming and J lost 0 bases; unmatched junction nucleotides: 8. CDR3 protein: CASSQDPQGGISYNEQFF. In nucleotides, the CDR3 is TGTGCCAGCAGCCAAGATCCCCAGGGAGGGATCTCCTACAATGAGCAGTTCTTC.

The chain is built from TRBV5-1 and TRBJ2-2; TRBD1 might be the D (5 bases). CDR3 length equals 19 residues. CDR1 and CDR2 from the germline V gene are SGHRS and YFSETQ. The V and J ends lost 1 base and 0 bases respectively, with 19 bases between them. CDR3 loop: CASSLRLDGAPSNTGELFF. The CDR3 bases are TGCGCCAGCAGCTTGAGGTTGGATGGGGCGCCTTCGAACACCGGGGAGCTGTTTTTT. The full variable domain, completed using reference TRBV5-1 and TRBJ2-2, is KAGVTQTPRYLIKTRGQQVTLSCSPISGHRSVSWYQQTPGQGLQFLFEYFSETQRNKGNFPGRFSGRQFSNSRSEMNVSTLELGDSALYLCASSLRLDGAPSNTGELFFGEGSRLTVL.

This clone is a singleton in its sample. The chain carries TRBV5-1 and TRBJ1-2; 8 bases agree with TRBD1. Germline V gives CDR1 SGHRS, CDR2 YFSETQ. The V gene end was trimmed by 0 bases and the J gene end by 5 bases; junction bases not matched to a gene: 9. The CDR3 is made up of 16 amino acids. CDR3 bases: TGCGCCAGCAGCTTGGGTGGACAGGGCCCCAGGTATGGCTACACCTTC. Protein: CASSLGGQGPRYGYTF.

J is TRBJ2-7 and V is TRBV4-1; D ambiguous. The CDR3 is 12 residues long. Per germline, CDR1 MGHRA and CDR2 YSYEKL. V lost 1 base and J 5 bases, leaving 6 bases between the germline ends. The CDR3 nucleotides read TGCGCCAGCAGCCAAGGGTTGGACGAGCAGTACTTC. Its protein is CASSQGLDEQYF.

The chain combines TRBV27 with TRBJ1-1; tentatively, D is TRBD1 (6 bases). Trimming cost V 8 bases and J 10 bases, with 14 bases left between them. Germline V lookup: CDR1 MNHEY, CDR2 SMNVEV (reference sequence). There are 11 residues in the CDR3. The CDR3 is CASRGGLVAFF. The CDR3 DNA reads as TGTGCCAGCCGGGGGGGGCTTGTAGCTTTCTTT.

This chain uses TRBV4-2 with TRBJ2-7; 13 bases agree with TRBD2. V was pared by 3 bases and J by 2 bases, with 4 bases of the junction left unmatched. The CDR3 loop spans 16 amino acids. Germline V lookup: CDR1 LGHNA, CDR2 YNFKEQ. The DNA for the CDR3 is TGTGCCAGCAGCCAGCCCGGACTAGCGGGAGCCTACGAGCAGTACTTC. It encodes CASSQPGLAGAYEQYF.

The gene calls are TRBV27 and TRBJ1-2; 10 positions match TRBD1. Losses at the gene ends were 8 bases for V and 8 bases for J; bases not matched to a gene: 8. The germline V gene has CDR1 MNHEY and CDR2 SMNVEV (reference sequence). This CDR3 has 13 residues. CDR3 loop: CASGPGTGDGYTF. The CDR3 nucleotides are TGTGCCAGCGGACCCGGGACAGGGGACGGCTACACCTTC.

On this clone: Other DNA sequences in this sample translate to the same CDR3. The rearrangement uses TRBV27 and TRBJ2-3; 12 bases fit TRBD2. Germline CDR1 MNHEY, CDR2 SMNVEV (reference sequence). V lost 2 bases to trimming and J lost 4 bases; unmatched junction nucleotides: 4. The CDR3 is 16 amino acids. CDR3 sequence (DNA): TGTGCCAGCAGTTTAACTCTAGCGGGAGGGCCAGATACGCAGTATTTT. This encodes CASSLTLAGGPDTQYF.